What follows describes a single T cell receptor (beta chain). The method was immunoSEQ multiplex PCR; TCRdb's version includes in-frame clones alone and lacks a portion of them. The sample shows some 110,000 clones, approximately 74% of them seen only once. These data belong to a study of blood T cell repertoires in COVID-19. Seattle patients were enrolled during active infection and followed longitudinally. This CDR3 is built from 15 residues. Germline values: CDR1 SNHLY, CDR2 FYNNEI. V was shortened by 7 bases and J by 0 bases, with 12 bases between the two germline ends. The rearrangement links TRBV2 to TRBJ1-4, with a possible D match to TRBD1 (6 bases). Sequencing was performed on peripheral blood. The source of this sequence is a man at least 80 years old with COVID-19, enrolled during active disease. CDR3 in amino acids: CASIWTEATNEKLFF. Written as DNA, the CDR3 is TGTGCCAGCATCTGGACAGAGGCAACTAATGAAAAACTGTTTTTT.